The 26 T cell receptor beta chains listed next were all sequenced from one sample in a study of memory CD4+ T cells and cytomegalovirus serostatus. The assay was immunoSEQ multiplex PCR, and TCRdb's table has in-frame clones only and misses some. Of 50,000 to 65,000 clones listed, around four fifths are singletons. Single viable CD3+CD4+CD8-CD45RO+ cells were sorted as the memory CD4+ T cells. The material sequenced was memory CD4+ T cells from blood. The receptors shown here come from an adult in good health and CMV-seropositive.

The chain combines TRBV30 with TRBJ1-5; no firm D call. Looked up from germline, CDR1 is GTSNPN and CDR2 is SVGIG (reference sequence). Trimming removed 2 bases from V and 3 bases from J, with 8 bases in between. This CDR3 has 13 residues. The CDR3 coding sequence is TGTGCCTGGAGTCCTGACACCAATCAGCCCCAGCATTTT. This encodes CAWSPDTNQPQHF.

This clone was detected only once. The rearrangement links TRBV10-3 to TRBJ1-1, with D unclear. This CDR3 has 13 residues. Per the germline V gene, CDR1 is ENHRY and CDR2 is SYGVKD. V was shortened by 0 bases and J by 1 base, with 3 bases between the two germline ends. The DNA of the CDR3 is TGTGCCATCAGTGAGTCGGCGAACACTGAAGCTTTCTTT. This gives the protein CAISESANTEAFF.

This clone is medium-sized within its sample. The chain uses TRBV30 and TRBJ1-1, with unresolved D. CDR1 is GTSNPN and CDR2 is SVGIG in the germline V gene (reference sequence). V gave up 0 bases and J gave up 13 bases, with 12 bases separating them. CDR3 length: 11 residues. The DNA for the CDR3 is TGTGCCTGGAGTGTAACGGGCGACGTTTTCTTT. It translates to CAWSVTGDVFF.

This chain connects TRBV4-2 to TRBJ1-6; 7 nucleotides align to TRBD1. J lost 9 bases, V lost 2 bases, and 4 bases had no gene match. Germline CDR1 LGHNA, CDR2 YNFKEQ. CDR3 length: 14 amino acids. CDR3 sequence (DNA): TGTGCCAGCAGCCAAATACAGGGGACTTCACCCCTCCACTTT. This codes for CASSQIQGTSPLHF.

As concerns this clone: This sample includes further DNA sequences coding for the same CDR3. V usage is TRBV28 and J usage is TRBJ1-5, with D uncertain. The germline CDR1 and CDR2 sequences are MDHEN and SYDVKM. The CDR3 extends over 13 amino acids. V was shortened by 4 bases and J by 5 bases, with 9 bases between the two germline ends. The CDR3 loop reads CASSSTGYQPQHF. The CDR3 DNA is TGTGCCAGCAGTTCGACGGGATATCAGCCCCAGCATTTT.

The chain joins TRBV18 to TRBJ2-3, with D unresolved. CDR3 size: 14 residues. From germline, CDR1 is KGHSH and CDR2 LQKENI. Between the trimmed V and J ends, which lost 8 bases and 5 bases, there was a span of 17 bases. CDR3 protein: CASVLDTVIDTQYF. The CDR3 DNA reads as TGTGCCAGCGTACTCGACACGGTGATAGATACGCAGTATTTT.

The chain links TRBV18 to TRBJ1-5; D unclear. The V end was cut by 3 bases, the J end by 7 bases, with 10 bases between. This CDR3 region has 13 residues. The germline gives CDR1 KGHSH, CDR2 LQKENI. In DNA form, the CDR3 reads TGTGCCAGCTCACCCGATCGAGACCAGCCCCAGCATTTT. It encodes CASSPDRDQPQHF.

This chain links TRBV7-9 with TRBJ1-1, with TRBD1 as a possible D gene (6 bases). Germline lookup yields CDR1 SEHNR and CDR2 FQNEAQ (reference sequence). The ends were cut back, 2 bases at V and 3 bases at J, with 10 bases in the middle. This CDR3 has 14 amino acids. In DNA, the CDR3 is TGTGCCAGCAGCTTACAGGGGATGGACACTGAAGCTTTCTTT. Amino acid sequence: CASSLQGMDTEAFF. Complete variable domain (other parts from reference TRBV7-9 and TRBJ1-1): DTGVSQNPRHKITKRGQNVTFRCDPISEHNRLYWYRQTLGQGPEFLTYFQNEAQLEKSRLLSDRFSAERPKGSFSTLEIQRTEQGDSAMYLCASSLQGMDTEAFFGQGTRLTVV.

The chain carries TRBV2 and TRBJ1-2; TRBD1 is a possible D gene (6 bases). The V gene's germline CDR1 is SNHLY and CDR2 FYNNEI. This CDR3 region has 11 residues. Trimming left V 6 bases short and J 8 bases short, with 10 bases between. Written as DNA, the CDR3 is TGTGCCAGCAGGAGACAGGTGGGCTACACCTTC. Encoded protein: CASRRQVGYTF.

The chain carries TRBV19 and TRBJ2-3, with D unclear. CDR3 size: 15 residues. The V gene's germline CDR1 is LNHDA and CDR2 SQIVND (reference sequence). The germline V and J ends were trimmed by 5 bases and 0 bases, with 12 bases remaining between them. The CDR3: CASSEVYLSTDTQYF. The CDR3 region has the DNA TGTGCCAGTAGTGAGGTCTACCTAAGCACAGATACGCAGTATTTT.

The count of this clone is one. This chain joins TRBV18 and TRBJ2-6; TRBD1 matches at 9 bases. Germline V gene sequence: CDR1 KGHSH, CDR2 LQKENI. V lost 4 bases and J lost 1; bases outside the gene matches: 5. This CDR3 comprises 17 residues. CDR3 in amino acids: CASSRRTGVSGANVLTF. The CDR3 nucleotides are TGTGCCAGCTCACGGCGGACAGGGGTATCTGGGGCCAACGTCCTGACTTTC.

This chain joins TRBV2 and TRBJ1-2; D unclear. From germline, CDR1 is SNHLY and CDR2 FYNNEI. Trimming left V 3 bases short and J 1 base short, with 3 bases between. This CDR3 comprises 12 residues. As DNA, the CDR3 is TGTGCCAGCAGTGAGATTAACTATGGCTACACCTTC. This encodes CASSEINYGYTF.

The V call is TRBV6-5, the J call TRBJ1-2, with D possibly being TRBD1 (5 bases). Deletions cut 2 bases from V and 4 bases from J, with 5 bases between. This CDR3 comprises 12 residues. Germline-derived CDR1 and CDR2 are MNHEY and SVGAGI. The chain's CDR3 is CASSYQGYGYTF. CDR3 coding DNA: TGTGCCAGCAGTTACCAGGGCTATGGCTACACCTTC.

In the case of this clone: Other DNA sequences in the same sample also yield this CDR3. The chain has TRBV28 and TRBJ1-5; D unresolved. With 5 bases removed from V and 1 base from J, the gap between germline ends came to 6 bases. The CDR3 has 13 amino acids. The germline V gene encodes CDR1 MDHEN and CDR2 SYDVKM. CDR3 residues: CASSEMSNQPQHF. The CDR3 nucleotides read TGTGCCAGCAGTGAAATGAGCAATCAGCCCCAGCATTTT.

The chain employs TRBV4-3 and TRBJ2-5; no firm D call. Trimming removed 0 bases at V and 2 bases at J, with 10 bases between. The CDR3 covers 15 residues. In germline, CDR1 is LGHNA, CDR2 YSLEER. Here the CDR3 DNA reads TGCGCCAGCAGCCAAGAGGGAAAAAGGCAAGAGACCCAGTACTTC. Translation gives CASSQEGKRQETQYF.

The chain couples TRBV18 to TRBJ1-1; D remains unclear. The germline V and J ends were trimmed by 2 bases and 0 bases, with 7 bases remaining between them. Looked up from germline, CDR1 is KGHSH and CDR2 is LQKENI. The CDR3 has 14 amino acids. This CDR3 is CASSPMGMNTEAFF. The CDR3 nucleotides are TGTGCCAGCTCACCAATGGGGATGAACACTGAAGCTTTCTTT.

The sample holds a few counts of this clone. V usage is TRBV4-2 and J usage is TRBJ2-1; 7 bases map to TRBD2. Trimming removed 0 bases from V and 8 bases from J; junction bases left unmatched: 19. The CDR3 runs 19 residues. CDR1 LGHNA and CDR2 YNFKEQ come from the germline V gene. CDR3 sequence reads: CASSQDWVWGEGRRDEQFF. The CDR3 DNA follows: TGTGCCAGCAGCCAAGATTGGGTGTGGGGGGAGGGCCGTCGGGATGAGCAGTTCTTC.

The J gene is TRBJ1-2, the V gene TRBV18; TRBD1 agrees at 12 bases. The V gene end was trimmed by 3 bases and the J gene end by 6 bases; junction bases not matched to a gene: 11. Germline assignment: CDR1 KGHSH and CDR2 LQKENI. The CDR3 is 17 amino acids. As DNA, the CDR3 is TGTGCCAGCTCACCGGGACAGGGGGCGCGCCGGGGGGATGGCTACACCTTC. Amino acid sequence: CASSPGQGARRGDGYTF.

This chain connects TRBV9 to TRBJ2-3; the D is unclear. Trimming left V 0 bases short and J 4 bases short, with 12 bases between. Germline CDR1 SGDLS, CDR2 YYNGEE. The CDR3 runs to 15 residues. The CDR3 region has the DNA TGTGCCAGCAGCGTAGAGGTAGACGGGCCAGATACGCAGTATTTT. Protein: CASSVEVDGPDTQYF.

This clone came up a few times. The chain is built from TRBV4-3 and TRBJ1-1, with TRBD1 identical over 8 bases. Looked up from germline, CDR1 is LGHNA and CDR2 is YSLEER. The CDR3 spans 17 residues. Trimming took 4 bases from V and 10 from J; bases not matched to a gene: 20. The CDR3 nucleotides are TGCGCCAGCAGCCTCGCAGATTCTGGCAGGGGGCTTGCTGGAGCTTTCTTT. Translation: CASSLADSGRGLAGAFF.

The chain carries TRBV9 and TRBJ2-5, with D unresolved. The V gene lost 2 bases and the J gene lost 3 bases, with 11 bases spanning the gap. The CDR3 spans 14 residues. Germline assignment: CDR1 SGDLS and CDR2 YYNGEE. Here the CDR3 DNA reads TGTGCCAGCAGCGTTTCTCTAACAGAAGAGACCCAGTACTTC. Translated, it gives CASSVSLTEETQYF.

This chain links TRBV12-5 with TRBJ2-3, with D perhaps being TRBD1 or TRBD2 (6 bases each). Trimming left V 5 bases short and J 6 bases short, with 15 bases between. Germline V gene sequence: CDR1 LGHNT, CDR2 FRNRAP. There are 14 residues in the CDR3. CDR3 amino acids: CASGRGRRDDTQYF. The CDR3, as DNA: TGTGCTAGTGGTCGGGGGCGCCGGGACGATACGCAGTATTTT.

J is TRBJ1-3 and V is TRBV7-6; 9 nucleotides align to TRBD1. Per the germline V gene, CDR1 is SGHVS and CDR2 is FNYEAQ. This CDR3 spans 16 amino acids. Germline trimming cut 5 bases from V and 0 bases from J; bases unmatched to any gene: 5. The CDR3 reads CASSLGQGLSGNTIYF. In DNA, the CDR3 is TGTGCCAGCAGCCTGGGACAGGGACTCTCTGGAAACACCATATATTTT.

This clone was found once. V usage is TRBV7-6 and J usage is TRBJ2-5; tentatively, D is TRBD1 or TRBD2 (5 bases each). V was trimmed by 5 bases and J by 2 bases, leaving 9 bases between them. Germline lookup yields CDR1 SGHVS and CDR2 FNYEAQ. CDR3 length: 13 amino acids. The CDR3 loop is CASSKGRQETQYF. In DNA, the CDR3 is TGTGCCAGCAGCAAGGGACGGCAAGAGACCCAGTACTTC.

The chain couples TRBV14 to TRBJ2-5; TRBD2 matches 8 bases. The CDR3 is made up of 15 amino acids. Unmatched junction bases numbered 3, after V lost 1 base and J lost 2 bases. Germline values: CDR1 SGHDN, CDR2 FVKESK. CDR3 coding DNA: TGTGCCAGCAGCCAAGGACTAGCGCATCAAGAGACCCAGTACTTC. Amino acid sequence: CASSQGLAHQETQYF. Full variable domain (missing parts from reference TRBV14 and TRBJ2-5): EAGVTQFPSHSVIEKGQTVTLRCDPISGHDNLYWYRRVMGKEIKFLLHFVKESKQDESGMPNNRFLAERTGGTYSTLKVQPAELEDSGVYFCASSQGLAHQETQYFGPGTRLLVL.

V is TRBV4-2 and J is TRBJ2-3, with D perhaps matching TRBD2 (5 bases). The CDR3 consists of 14 residues. Germline loops: CDR1 LGHNA, CDR2 YNFKEQ. V lost 0 bases and J lost 4, with 8 bases in between. The CDR3 protein is CASSQDRSADTQYF. CDR3 coding DNA: TGTGCCAGCAGCCAAGATCGTAGCGCAGATACGCAGTATTTT.